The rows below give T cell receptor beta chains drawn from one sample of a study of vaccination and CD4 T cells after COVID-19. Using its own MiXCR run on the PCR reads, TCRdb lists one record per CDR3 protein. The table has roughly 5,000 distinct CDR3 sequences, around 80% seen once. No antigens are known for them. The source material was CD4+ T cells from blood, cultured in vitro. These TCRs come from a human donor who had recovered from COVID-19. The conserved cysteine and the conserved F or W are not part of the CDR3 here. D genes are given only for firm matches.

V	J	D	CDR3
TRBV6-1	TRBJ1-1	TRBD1	ATQGAGVNTEAF
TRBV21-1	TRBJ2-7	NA	ASSNLFCGSYEQY
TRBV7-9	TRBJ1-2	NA	ASSLERGLYGYT
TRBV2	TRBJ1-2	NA	ASSFAGAQSYGYT
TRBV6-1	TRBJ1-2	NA	ASETDVRGYT
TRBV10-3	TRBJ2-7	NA	AISEIRGANREQY
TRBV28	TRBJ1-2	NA	ASSYARYGYT
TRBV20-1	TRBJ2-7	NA	SAPDETLGEQY
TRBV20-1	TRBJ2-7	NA	SAKRTSGVYEQY
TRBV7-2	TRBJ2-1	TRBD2	ASSPRIGVAGPYNEQF
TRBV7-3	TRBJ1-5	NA	ASSLSGVSNQPQH
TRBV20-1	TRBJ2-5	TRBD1	SAGRTGGFETQY
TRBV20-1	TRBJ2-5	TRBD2	SASIGTSQETQY
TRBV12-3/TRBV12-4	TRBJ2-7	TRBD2	ASTTSFPDEQY
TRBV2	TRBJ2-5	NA	ASSGVGGETQY
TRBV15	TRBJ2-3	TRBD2	ATSSSREPTDTQY
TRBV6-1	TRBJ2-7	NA	ASRGPGESYEQY
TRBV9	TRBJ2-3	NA	ASSPSTDTQY
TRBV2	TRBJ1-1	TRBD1	ASSYRGNTEAF
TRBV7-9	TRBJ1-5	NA	ASSSGGSGTYQPQH
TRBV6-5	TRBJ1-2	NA	ASSYSGSNYGYT
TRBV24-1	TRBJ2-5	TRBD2	ATSDPGAWGLNQETQY
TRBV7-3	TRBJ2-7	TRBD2	ASSQRESSYEQY
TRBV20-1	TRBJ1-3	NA	SAAFDSGNTIY
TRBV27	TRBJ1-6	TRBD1	ASSLYGTGFSPLH
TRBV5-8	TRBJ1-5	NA	ASSLWGWAREPQH
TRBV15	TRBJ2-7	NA	ATSSIGTGYSYEQY
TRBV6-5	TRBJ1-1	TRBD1	ASSYVTGVAEAF
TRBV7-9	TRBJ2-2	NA	ASSFNGELF
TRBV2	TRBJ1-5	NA	ASSIGGRYVQPQH
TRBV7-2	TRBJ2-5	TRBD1	ASSPDHHRGTETQY
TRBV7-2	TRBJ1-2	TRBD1	ASSVTGGSYGYT
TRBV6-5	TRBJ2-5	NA	ASSYSRQETQY
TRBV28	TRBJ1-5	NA	ASSPTSTIEPQH
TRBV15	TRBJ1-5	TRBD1	ATSRQGGYSNQPQH
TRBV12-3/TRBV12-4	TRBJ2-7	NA	ASSPDIRSYEQY
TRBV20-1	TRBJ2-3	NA	SARDGQGGADTQY
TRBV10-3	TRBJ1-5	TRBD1	AISDRQGRSNQPQH
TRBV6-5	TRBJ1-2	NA	ASSYTVQRRRYGYT
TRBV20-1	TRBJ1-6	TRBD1	SASDRGLSNSPLH
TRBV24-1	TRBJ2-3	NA	ATSDPMHRTELTDTQY
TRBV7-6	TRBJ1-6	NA	ASSLVGSPNSPLH
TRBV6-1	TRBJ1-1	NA	ASTLNTEAF
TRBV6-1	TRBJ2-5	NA	ASSRMRETQY
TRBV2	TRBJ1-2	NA	ASSGEGEAGYT
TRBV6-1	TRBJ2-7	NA	ASSPDRWHEQY
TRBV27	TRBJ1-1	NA	ASSLSRNTEAF
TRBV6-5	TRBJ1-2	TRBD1	ASSWTGNYGYT
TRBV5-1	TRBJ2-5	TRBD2	ASSLLAGQETQY
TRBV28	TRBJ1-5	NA	ASNSHQPQH
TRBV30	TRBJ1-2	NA	AWSRGNSYT
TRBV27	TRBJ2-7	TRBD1	ASSLLGQGLYEQY